The clone carrying this TCR beta chain is a singleton in its sample. Its antigen is currently unknown. CDR3 length: 13 amino acids. CDR1 is SGHRS, CDR2 YFSETQ, per germline. Unmatched junction bases numbered 11, after V lost 7 bases and J lost 10 bases. The entry originates in a study of CD8+ T cells in alopecia areata. Overall study: The drug, tofacitinib, lasted 6 to 18 months, followed by 6 months off drug.

Regarding the study as a whole: Scalp clonality and expanded CD8+ clones among the top 100 were significantly decreased by tofacitinib.

Following extraction, RNA underwent reverse transcription to cDNA, which served as the sequencing template. Sequencing used immunoSEQ multiplex PCR; TCRdb keeps in-frame clones, though not all of them. The sample shows some 150,000 clones, about 85% of them seen only once. As for treatment: oral pan-JAK inhibitor, 5-10 mg twice daily. Collection of lesional scalp punch biopsies and peripheral blood was performed in alopecia areata patients. The rearrangement uses TRBV5-1 and TRBJ2-1; 7 bases map to TRBD2. This sample comprised CD8+ T cells sorted from blood, obtained at week 4, from a patient treated with tofacitinib. The TCR comes from a human donor with alopecia areata. Here the CDR3 DNA reads TGCGCCAGCCGTGGGGAGGGAGTAGGAGAGCAGTTCTTC. Translation gives CASRGEGVGEQFF. The full variable domain, in which reference TRBV5-1 and TRBJ2-1 provide the parts outside the CDR3, is KAGVTQTPRYLIKTRGQQVTLSCSPISGHRSVSWYQQTPGQGLQFLFEYFSETQRNKGNFPGRFSGRQFSNSRSEMNVSTLELGDSALYLCASRGEGVGEQFFGPGTRLTVL.